This TCR beta chain appears in the sequencing data of a study of T cell responses to AZD1222 COVID-19 vaccine. Germline assignment: CDR1 DFQATT and CDR2 SNEGSKA (reference sequence). This CDR3 is built from 11 residues. V lost 7 bases and J lost 3, with 10 bases in between. The table came from immunoSEQ multiplex PCR; TCRdb's copy has only in-frame clones and leaves some out. The sample contains roughly 120,000 clones, around 83% of which appear only once. This receptor was obtained from an adult who received the AZD1222 COVID-19 vaccine. V and J are TRBV20-1 and TRBJ2-7; D might be TRBD1 or TRBD2, each matching 5 bases. Sequenced material: peripheral blood, taken 28 days after the second AZD1222 dose. As DNA, the CDR3 is TGCAGTGTCCGGGACGACTACGAGCAGTACTTC. Residues: CSVRDDYEQYF.